The 25 T cell receptor beta chains given below trace back to one sample, sequenced in a study of T-cell reconstitution after alpha-beta-depleted transplantation in children. Preparing the TCRbeta library involved the use of unique molecular identifiers. TCRdb fed the PCR reads into MiXCR, producing one record per CDR3 protein. The table lists a few hundred thousand distinct CDR3 sequences, 9.7% of them singletons. The sequencing here drew on PBMCs from the stem cell graft donor, taken from the stem cell graft. These TCRs come from a human donor who donated a stem cell graft to a child with SCID.

The sample holds a few counts of this clonotype. The chain couples TRBV11-2 to TRBJ2-3, with 13 nucleotides matching TRBD2. The junction had 13 bases not matched to a gene; V was cut back by 6 bases and J by 4 bases. This CDR3 has 18 amino acids. The germline CDR1 and CDR2 sequences are SGHAT and FQNNGV. The CDR3 bases are TGTGCCAGCAGTTTACTAGCGGGGGGGCAGCTCGAGGCAGATACGCAGTATTTT. Its translation is CASSLLAGGQLEADTQYF. Based on the CDR3 plus reference TRBV11-2 and TRBJ2-3, the full variable domain is EAGVAQSPRYKIIEKRQSVAFWCNPISGHATLYWYQQILGQGPKLLIQFQNNGVVDDSQLPKDRFSAERLKGVDSTLKIQPAKLEDSAVYLCASSLLAGGQLEADTQYFGPGTRLTVL.

This clonotype occurred many times. The chain uses TRBV12-5 and TRBJ2-5; D is unresolved. Germline V gene data show CDR1 as LGHNT and CDR2 as FRNRAP. This CDR3 region has 14 residues. V lost 2 bases and J 2 bases, leaving 9 bases between the germline ends. CDR3 nucleotide sequence: TGTGCTAGTGGTTTGTCCCCCACACAAGAGACCCAGTACTTC. It translates to CASGLSPTQETQYF.

In this sample, this clonotype turned up many times. This chain connects TRBV10-3 to TRBJ2-2; no definite D call. Germline CDR1 and CDR2: ENHRY and SYGVKD. The V end lost 10 bases, the J end lost 2 bases, and 14 bases lay between the germline ends. This CDR3 is built from 14 residues. DNA of the CDR3: TGTGCCACCGCCTATGCACCAAACACCGGGGAGCTGTTTTTT. It translates to CATAYAPNTGELFF.

The genes are TRBV5-1 and TRBJ2-7; 9 bases line up with TRBD1. The CDR3 is made up of 14 amino acids. Trimming cost V 4 bases and J 4 bases; bases outside gene matches: 6. Germline CDR1 and CDR2: SGHRS and YFSETQ. CDR3: CASSPRQGGYEQYF. The DNA of the CDR3 is TGCGCCAGCAGCCCAAGACAGGGGGGGTACGAGCAGTACTTC. Full variable domain (remainder filled in from reference TRBV5-1 and TRBJ2-7): KAGVTQTPRYLIKTRGQQVTLSCSPISGHRSVSWYQQTPGQGLQFLFEYFSETQRNKGNFPGRFSGRQFSNSRSEMNVSTLELGDSALYLCASSPRQGGYEQYFGPGTRLTVT.

This clonotype has at least ten counts. The chain employs TRBV2 and TRBJ1-5, with D unresolved. Germline CDR1 reads SNHLY; CDR2 reads FYNNEI. V was pared by 7 bases and J by 4 bases, with 11 bases between. The length of the CDR3 is 13 residues. DNA of the CDR3: TGTGCCAGCATGGGAGAGGCAAATCAGCCCCAGCATTTT. Its protein product is CASMGEANQPQHF.

This clonotype was seen many times. The rearrangement joins TRBV12-3 or TRBV12-4 to TRBJ1-2; no clear D gene. The germline V and J ends were trimmed by 3 bases and 5 bases, with 10 bases remaining between them. This CDR3 region has 13 residues. CDR3 nucleotides: TGTGCCAGCAGTTTTACCCGGGCATATGGCTACACCTTC. This sequence encodes CASSFTRAYGYTF.

The sample holds one count of this clonotype. The gene calls are TRBV5-4 and TRBJ2-1; D may be TRBD1 (5 bases). CDR1 is SGHNT, CDR2 YYREEE, per germline (reference sequence). The CDR3 sequence is 21 residues long. The V end was cut by 0 bases, the J end by 2 bases, with 27 bases between. CDR3 protein: CASSLGLLGMGQRRTYNEQFF. CDR3 DNA sequence: TGTGCCAGCAGCTTGGGGCTCCTCGGCATGGGGCAAAGACGGACCTACAATGAGCAGTTCTTC.

The rearrangement uses TRBV20-1 and TRBJ2-2; D is unresolved. Germline-derived CDR1 and CDR2 are DFQATT and SNEGSKA (reference sequence). CDR3 size: 13 residues. V shed 3 bases and J shed 0 bases, with 5 bases lying between them. The CDR3 sequence is CSASSPNTGELFF. The DNA of the CDR3 is TGCAGTGCTAGTTCCCCGAACACCGGGGAGCTGTTTTTT.

Ten or more counts support this clonotype. The genes are TRBV5-6 and TRBJ2-4; TRBD1 might be the D (5 bases). Trimming cost V 0 bases and J 6 bases, with 7 bases left between them. The CDR3 length is 13 residues. Germline V CDR1 and CDR2: SGHDT, YYEEEE. CDR3 DNA: TGTGCCAGCAGCTTGGGTAGGGGAAACATTCAGTACTTC. This gives the protein CASSLGRGNIQYF. The complete variable domain, with remaining parts taken from reference TRBV5-6 and TRBJ2-4, reads DAGVTQSPTHLIKTRGQQVTLRCSPKSGHDTVSWYQQALGQGPQFIFQYYEEEERQRGNFPDRFSGHQFPNYSSELNVNALLLGDSALYLCASSLGRGNIQYFGAGTRLSVL.

This clonotype was counted at least ten times. This chain links TRBV29-1 with TRBJ1-1, with D tentatively TRBD1 (5 bases). The length of the CDR3 is 14 residues. Trimming stripped 3 bases from V and 1 base from J, with 12 bases between. CDR1 SQVTM and CDR2 ANQGSEA come from the germline V gene. CDR3 nucleotides: TGCAGCGTTGAGCTACACACAGGGAACACTGAAGCTTTCTTT. Its translation: CSVELHTGNTEAFF.

There are many counts of this clonotype. The chain is built from TRBV7-9 and TRBJ2-5; the D is unclear. The V end lost 5 bases, the J end lost 3 bases, and 16 bases lay between the germline ends. The CDR3 loop spans 15 amino acids. Germline V CDR1 and CDR2: SEHNR, FQNEAQ (reference sequence). CDR3 amino acids: CASSPGWADKETQYF. CDR3 sequence (DNA): TGTGCCAGCAGCCCCGGCTGGGCAGACAAAGAGACCCAGTACTTC.

This clonotype was observed many times. The chain uses TRBV5-1 and TRBJ2-5, with 9 bases that match TRBD1. This CDR3 contains 14 residues. CDR1 is SGHRS, CDR2 YFSETQ, per germline. V dropped 4 bases and J dropped 3; count of bases not matched to a gene: 4. CDR3 sequence reads: CASSKGQGEETQYF. The CDR3 DNA sequence: TGCGCCAGCAGCAAGGGACAGGGCGAAGAGACCCAGTACTTC.

This clonotype came up many times. This chain joins TRBV7-2 and TRBJ2-5; D possibly uses TRBD1 or TRBD2 (5 bases each). V lost 0 bases and J lost 2, with 10 bases in between. The CDR3 covers 15 residues. Germline V CDR1 and CDR2: SGHTA, FQGNSA. CDR3 DNA sequence: TGTGCCAGCAGCTTAGCTAGGGGAGCACAAGAGACCCAGTACTTC. Amino acid sequence: CASSLARGAQETQYF.

This clonotype has ten or more counts. J is TRBJ2-3 and V is TRBV6-5, with TRBD2 identical over 12 bases. CDR3 length: 16 residues. The V gene end was trimmed by 3 bases and the J gene end by 5 bases; junction bases not matched to a gene: 6. CDR1 is MNHEY, CDR2 SVGAGI, per germline. The CDR3 region has the DNA TGTGCCAGCAGTTATGCTAGCGGGGGGGGAGTAGATACGCAGTATTTT. Amino acids: CASSYASGGGVDTQYF.

This clonotype was seen many times. V gene TRBV7-2 combines with J gene TRBJ2-7; D call uncertain. Germline values: CDR1 SGHTA, CDR2 FQGNSA. The CDR3 length is 13 residues. The ends were cut back, 11 bases at V and 2 bases at J, with 16 bases in the middle. The CDR3 sequence: CASSVGITYEQYF. CDR3 coding DNA: TGTGCCTCCTCGGTGGGCATTACCTACGAGCAGTACTTC.

V is TRBV12-3 or TRBV12-4 and J is TRBJ1-3; tentative D call: TRBD1 (5 bases). CDR3 length: 15 residues. Trimming took off 7 bases at V and 1 base at J, with 14 bases between the two ends. This CDR3 reads CASTAYGGSGNTIYF. CDR3 in DNA: TGTGCCAGCACAGCCTACGGGGGGTCTGGAAACACCATATATTTT.

The rearrangement links TRBV5-1 to TRBJ1-6; no clear D. The CDR3 runs to 15 residues. Trimming stripped 5 bases from V and 5 bases from J, with 14 bases between. Germline CDR1 reads SGHRS; CDR2 reads YFSETQ. CDR3 loop: CASRFLAGDNSPLHF. The CDR3 region has the DNA TGCGCCAGCAGATTCTTAGCGGGAGATAATTCACCCCTCCACTTT.

This clonotype was found many times. V gene TRBV4-2 combines with J gene TRBJ2-3, with D perhaps matching TRBD1 or TRBD2 (5 bases each). Germline CDR1 reads LGHNA; CDR2 reads YNFKEQ. This CDR3 has 15 amino acids. Trimming shortened V by 1 base and J by 2 bases, and 10 bases separated the two germline ends. This CDR3 reads CASSQVMGTTDTQYF. CDR3 coding DNA: TGTGCCAGCAGCCAAGTAATGGGGACCACAGATACGCAGTATTTT.

The chain recombines TRBV7-2 with TRBJ1-2; a weak D match, TRBD1 (5 bases). Germline assignment: CDR1 SGHTA and CDR2 FQGNSA. The CDR3 is made up of 14 amino acids. V dropped 3 bases and J dropped 3 bases, with 11 bases sitting between them. CDR3 coding DNA: TGTGCCAGCAGCTTTAACAGGAACTACTATGGCTACACCTTC. Translated, it gives CASSFNRNYYGYTF. The full variable domain, in which reference TRBV7-2 and TRBJ1-2 provide the parts outside the CDR3, is GAGVSQSPSNKVTEKGKDVELRCDPISGHTALYWYRQSLGQGLEFLIYFQGNSAPDKSGLPSDRFSAERTGGSVSTLTIQRTQQEDSAVYLCASSFNRNYYGYTFGSGTRLTVV.

The rearrangement uses TRBV11-3 and TRBJ2-5, with 9 positions matching TRBD1. The CDR3 is 13 amino acids. CDR1 SGHNT and CDR2 YENEEA come from the germline V gene. With V trimmed by 5 bases and J by 5 bases, 3 bases remained unmatched. The CDR3 here is CASSPDRGETQYF. In nucleotides, the CDR3 is TGTGCCAGCAGCCCCGACAGGGGGGAGACCCAGTACTTC.

This clonotype has at least ten counts. The rearrangement links TRBV20-1 to TRBJ1-6, with a possible D match to TRBD1 (5 bases). This CDR3 spans 16 amino acids. Germline lookup yields CDR1 DFQATT and CDR2 SNEGSKA (reference sequence). With 5 bases removed from V and 5 bases from J, the gap between germline ends came to 19 bases. CDR3 sequence reads: CSARRTPGRNNSPLHF. CDR3 sequence (DNA): TGCAGTGCTCGGCGAACCCCGGGACGGAATAATTCACCCCTCCACTTT.

This clonotype was recorded a few times. The chain combines TRBV5-1 with TRBJ2-5; 9 bases fit TRBD1. The CDR3 spans 15 residues. Germline V gene sequence: CDR1 SGHRS, CDR2 YFSETQ. V shed 4 bases and J 5 bases; nucleotides not matched to a gene: 9. The CDR3 spells CASSPRQGEMETQYF. Written as DNA, the CDR3 is TGCGCCAGCAGCCCGAGACAGGGGGAAATGGAGACCCAGTACTTC.

This clonotype was detected many times. The chain links TRBV7-3 to TRBJ1-4; D is uncertain. Germline V gene data show CDR1 as SGHTA and CDR2 as FQGTGA. This CDR3 is 15 amino acids long. With 5 bases removed from V and 7 bases from J, the gap between germline ends came to 17 bases. This CDR3 reads CASSTPPGFSEKLFF. Written as DNA, the CDR3 is TGTGCCAGCAGCACCCCCCCCGGTTTTAGTGAAAAACTGTTTTTT.

This clonotype was detected a few times. Here the CDR3 reads CASSLYGPPHNEQFF. The CDR3 DNA sequence: TGTGCCAGCAGCTTGTACGGCCCCCCCCACAATGAGCAGTTCTTC. The chain joins TRBV5-6 to TRBJ2-1, with D hard to call. Germline-derived CDR1 and CDR2 are SGHDT and YYEEEE. The V and J ends lost 1 base and 5 bases respectively, with 13 bases between them. This CDR3 is 15 amino acids long.

This clonotype occurred many times. CDR3 loop: CSAWGGTSQPQHF. The CDR3, as DNA: TGCAGTGCTTGGGGGGGGACAAGTCAGCCCCAGCATTTT. This chain connects TRBV20-1 to TRBJ1-5, with D maybe TRBD1 (6 bases). V was shortened by 5 bases and J by 6 bases, with 14 bases between the two germline ends. The CDR3 extends over 13 amino acids. Germline V CDR1 and CDR2: DFQATT, SNEGSKA (reference sequence).